This TCR beta chain was profiled in a study of blood T cell repertoires in COVID-19. Study-wide context: The study drew acute and convalescent COVID-19 samples from the United States, Italy and Spain. T cells, B-cell-depleted T cells, or PBMCs provided the cDNA or gDNA that served as material.

In the study's own analysis: From reference gene primer amplification, estimates of nucleated cell counts were derived. TCRdb's copy holds only in-frame clones and misses some; the assay was immunoSEQ multiplex PCR. Clone size and the V and J calls come from that table; the DNA yielded D and trimming. The sample gives under 65,000 clones, 91% of which show up once; 3.1% is in the top ten. This TCR was sampled from a man aged 45 to 65 with acute or convalescent COVID-19. The sequenced material came from peripheral blood.

The CDR3 loop reads CAISERQDNQPQHF. Here the CDR3 DNA reads TGTGCCATCAGTGAAAGGCAGGATAATCAGCCCCAGCATTTT. The rearrangement links TRBV10-3 to TRBJ1-5; D call uncertain. From germline, CDR1 is ENHRY and CDR2 SYGVKD. The V and J ends lost 3 bases and 4 bases respectively, with 10 bases between them. There are 14 residues in the CDR3.